These 5 T cell receptor beta chains were sequenced from one sample in a study of vaccination and CD4 T cells after COVID-19. Sequenced with the Oncomine TCR Beta short-read assay was DNA taken from cultured CD4+ T cells. TCRdb recomputed calls from the PCR reads with MiXCR, one row per CDR3 protein. The data contain under 25,000 distinct CDR3 sequences, about 50% of them singletons. These receptors lack a known antigen. Treatment denoted: roughly 10-day PBMC culture with coronavirus spike peptide pools or control peptides (ViraFEST assay). Sequencing used cultured CD4+ T cells from blood. The origin of the receptors is a human donor with COVID-19.

The CDR3 DNA follows: TGTGCCAGTAGCTACGGGACAGGGTTGCATTCACCCCTCCACTTT. The encoded protein is CASSYGTGLHSPLHF. The genes are TRBV19 and TRBJ1-6; the match to TRBD1 covers 9 bases. Per germline, CDR1 LNHDA and CDR2 SQIVND (reference sequence). This CDR3 region has 15 residues. V dropped 6 bases and J dropped 8; count of bases not matched to a gene: 8.

The rearrangement joins TRBV6-1 to TRBJ1-5; no clear D. The CDR3 extends over 14 amino acids. V was trimmed by 6 bases and J by 1 base, leaving 10 bases between them. Germline V gives CDR1 MNHNS, CDR2 SASEGT. This CDR3 is CASREPGSNQPQHF. CDR3 nucleotide sequence: TGTGCCAGCAGGGAACCGGGGAGCAATCAGCCCCAGCATTTT.

The count of this clonotype is one. The junction shows a germline mismatch at one end, possibly a read error. The chain joins TRBV20-1 to TRBJ1-6; D ambiguous. There are 16 residues in the CDR3. The V gene's germline CDR1 is DFQATT and CDR2 SNEGSKA (reference sequence). The CDR3 loop reads CSARSVTPTRASPPHF. CDR3 coding DNA: TGCAGTGCTAGAAGCGTGACCCCGACCCGGGCTTCACCCCCCCACTTT.

The chain carries TRBV14 and TRBJ1-6; 7 bases are shared with TRBD1. Germline values: CDR1 SGHDN, CDR2 FVKESK. The length of the CDR3 is 16 residues. V lost 4 bases and J lost 7; bases outside the gene matches: 10. CDR3 sequence reads: CASSPRAGQSNSPLHF. The DNA of the CDR3 is TGTGCCAGCAGCCCCCGAGCGGGACAGAGCAATTCACCCCTCCACTTT. Based on the CDR3 plus reference TRBV14 and TRBJ1-6, the full variable domain is EAGVTQFPSHSVIEKGQTVTLRCDPISGHDNLYWYRRVMGKEIKFLLHFVKESKQDESGMPNNRFLAERTGGTYSTLKVQPAELEDSGVYFCASSPRAGQSNSPLHFGNGTRLTVT.

V is TRBV9 and J is TRBJ1-6; D is undetermined. Germline assignment: CDR1 SGDLS and CDR2 YYNGEE. CDR3 length equals 13 residues. V lost 0 bases to trimming and J lost 8 bases, with 6 bases between them. CDR3 coding DNA: TGTGCCAGCAGCGTAGTGAGAGATTCACCCCTCCACTTT. Amino acid sequence: CASSVVRDSPLHF.